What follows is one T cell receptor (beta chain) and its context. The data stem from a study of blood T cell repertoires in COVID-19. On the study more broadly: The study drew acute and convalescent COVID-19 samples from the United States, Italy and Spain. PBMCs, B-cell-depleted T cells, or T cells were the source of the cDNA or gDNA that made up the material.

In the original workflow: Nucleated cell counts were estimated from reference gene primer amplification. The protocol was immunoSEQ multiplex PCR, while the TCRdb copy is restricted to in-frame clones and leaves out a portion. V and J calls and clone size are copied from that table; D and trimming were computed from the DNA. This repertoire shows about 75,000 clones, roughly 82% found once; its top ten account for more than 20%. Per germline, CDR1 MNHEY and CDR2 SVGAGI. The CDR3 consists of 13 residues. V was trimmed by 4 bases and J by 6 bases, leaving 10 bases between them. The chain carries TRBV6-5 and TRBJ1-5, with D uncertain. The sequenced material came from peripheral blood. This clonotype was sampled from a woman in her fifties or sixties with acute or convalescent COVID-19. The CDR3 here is CASSWAEGQPQHF. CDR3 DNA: TGTGCCAGCAGTTGGGCGGAGGGTCAGCCCCAGCATTTT.